The 29 T cell receptor beta chains given below trace back to one sample, sequenced in a study of T cells in localized non-small cell lung cancer. Assay used: immunoSEQ multiplex PCR; TCRdb lists only in-frame clones, some missing. The data show thousands of clones, over 25% seen once. The input for sequencing was lung tumor tissue, taken before any cancer treatment. The receptors originated from a man aged 35 to 69 with stage II lung adenocarcinoma.

The chain has TRBV19 and TRBJ1-5; D gene ambiguous. Per the germline V gene, CDR1 is LNHDA and CDR2 is SQIVND (reference sequence). V lost 1 base, J lost 4 bases, and 5 bases lay in between. The CDR3 loop spans 13 amino acids. CDR3 nucleotide sequence: TGTGCCAGTAGTATAGCGGGAAATCAGCCCCAGCATTTT. Translation: CASSIAGNQPQHF. Together with reference TRBV19 and TRBJ1-5, the CDR3 gives the full variable domain: DGGITQSPKYLFRKEGQNVTLSCEQNLNHDAMYWYRQDPGQGLRLIYYSQIVNDFQKGDIAEGYSVSREKKESFPLTVTSAQKNPTAFYLCASSIAGNQPQHFGDGTRLSIL.

This clone was observed a few times. V and J are TRBV29-1 and TRBJ1-2, with D perhaps matching TRBD1 (6 bases). Trimming cost V 2 bases and J 7 bases, with 17 bases left between them. The CDR3 runs to 14 residues. The V gene's germline CDR1 is SQVTM and CDR2 ANQGSEA. The CDR3 nucleotides read TGCAGCGTTGAAAGGCTCCAGGGGAGGGGTGGCTACACCTTC. Protein sequence: CSVERLQGRGGYTF.

The chain is built from TRBV30 and TRBJ2-1; D ambiguous. V gave up 5 bases and J gave up 8 bases, with 13 bases separating them. This CDR3 contains 12 residues. CDR1 and CDR2 (germline): GTSNPN, SVGIG (reference sequence). CDR3 residues: CAWAVSLHEQFF. CDR3 DNA: TGTGCCTGGGCTGTGAGTCTACATGAGCAGTTCTTC.

Only one count was recorded for this clone. V gene TRBV30 combines with J gene TRBJ2-5; 9 bases fit TRBD2. The ends lost 7 bases at V and 2 bases at J; junction bases unmatched: 2. The germline CDR1 and CDR2 sequences are GTSNPN and SVGIG (reference sequence). The CDR3 loop spans 12 amino acids. The CDR3 spells CASAGGQETQYF. CDR3 in DNA: TGTGCCTCAGCGGGAGGTCAAGAGACCCAGTACTTC.

This chain joins TRBV6-8 and TRBJ2-7; D may be TRBD1 (5 bases). This CDR3 has 12 residues. The V gene's germline CDR1 is MNHGY and CDR2 SAAAGT. The V gene lost 6 bases and the J gene lost 3 bases, with 9 bases spanning the gap. The CDR3 nucleotides are TGTGCCAGCAGCCTAGACAGCTACGAGCAGTACTTC. Amino acid sequence: CASSLDSYEQYF.

This clone has a handful of counts. The V gene is TRBV11-3, the J gene TRBJ2-5; 12 bases line up with TRBD2. J gave up 4 bases and V 5 bases, and 5 bases lay outside the gene matches. Germline CDR1 SGHNT, CDR2 YENEEA. This CDR3 region has 15 residues. The CDR3 DNA reads as TGTGCCAGCAGCAAACCGGGACTAGCGGGAGAGACCCAGTACTTC. Protein: CASSKPGLAGETQYF.

This rearrangement joins TRBV7-5 to TRBJ2-3; the tabulated D call, TRBD1, remains unverified against the DNA. TRBV7-5 is shown as a pseudogene. The CDR3 extends over 15 amino acids. CDR3 residues: CASSPIGQFQDTQYF. For the CDR3, the DNA is TGTGCCAGCAGCCCTATAGGACAGTTTCAAGATACGCAGTATTTT.

There are a few counts of this clone. J is TRBJ2-5 and V is TRBV23-1, with 9 bases lining up with TRBD1. TRBV23-1 is treated as an ORF (open reading frame) with a function not yet certain. V trimming: 6 bases; J trimming: 6 bases; junction bases outside the gene matches: 5. The CDR3 loop spans 13 amino acids. The DNA of the CDR3 is TGCGCCAGCAGCTTAGGGACAGGGAAGACCCAGTACTTC. Translated, it gives CASSLGTGKTQYF.

V is TRBV7-6 and J is TRBJ2-3; D not resolved. Trimming shortened V by 5 bases and J by 1 base, and 19 bases separated the two germline ends. The germline V gene has CDR1 SGHVS and CDR2 FNYEAQ. The length of the CDR3 is 17 residues. The CDR3 loop reads CASSIDRSPVRTDTQYF. The CDR3 nucleotides are TGTGCCAGCAGCATCGATCGAAGCCCCGTTCGCACAGATACGCAGTATTTT.

The chain carries TRBV6-8 and TRBJ2-5, with TRBD1 identical over 10 bases. V was pared by 2 bases and J by 7 bases, with 4 bases of the junction left unmatched. Germline lookup yields CDR1 MNHGY and CDR2 SAAAGT. This CDR3 region has 14 residues. The CDR3 DNA sequence: TGTGCCAGCAGTTACCCAAGGACAGGGGGGACCCAGTACTTC. It specifies CASSYPRTGGTQYF.

This clone has a handful of counts. The rearrangement uses TRBV18 and TRBJ2-7, with D perhaps TRBD1 or TRBD2 (5 bases each). V lost 4 bases and J lost 6, with 13 bases in between. CDR1 and CDR2 from the germline V gene are KGHSH and LQKENI. CDR3 length: 13 amino acids. The CDR3 sequence: CASSLGTAGEQYF. Here the CDR3 DNA reads TGTGCCAGCTCACTTGGGACGGCCGGCGAGCAGTACTTC.

The V and J genes are TRBV11-3 and TRBJ2-1; 12 nucleotides align to TRBD2. V dropped 5 bases and J dropped 12; count of bases not matched to a gene: 11. Germline values: CDR1 SGHNT, CDR2 YENEEA. CDR3 length: 15 residues. The CDR3 DNA reads TGTGCCAGCAGCCAAGGACTAGCGGGGTGGTCTAGGCAGTTCTTC. This gives the protein CASSQGLAGWSRQFF.

This clone has just a few counts. J is TRBJ2-2 and V is TRBV9; a weak D match, TRBD2 (6 bases). The CDR3 runs to 15 residues. Trimming removed 3 bases from V and 5 bases from J, with 14 bases in between. The germline CDR1 and CDR2 sequences are SGDLS and YYNGEE. Here the CDR3 DNA reads TGTGCCAGCAGCGGCCGGACTATCCAAACCGGGGAGCTGTTTTTT. It yields the protein CASSGRTIQTGELFF.

V gene TRBV25-1 combines with J gene TRBJ2-2; 7 bases fit TRBD1. The CDR3 runs 17 residues. The V gene's germline CDR1 is MGHDK and CDR2 SYGVNS. The ends lost 1 base at V and 0 bases at J; junction bases unmatched: 5. The CDR3 sequence: CASSESFDRANTGELFF. CDR3 nucleotides: TGTGCCAGCAGTGAATCGTTCGACAGGGCGAACACCGGGGAGCTGTTTTTT.

This clone showed up just a few times. The CDR3 loop is CASSYPPSGRTDTQYF. The CDR3 DNA follows: TGTGCCAGCAGTTACCCCCCTAGCGGACGCACAGATACGCAGTATTTT. V usage is TRBV6-8 and J usage is TRBJ2-3, with 7 bases fitting TRBD2. V lost 2 bases to trimming and J lost 1 base; unmatched junction nucleotides: 6. The germline V gene encodes CDR1 MNHGY and CDR2 SAAAGT. The CDR3 is 16 residues long.

This clone was found a few times. This chain joins TRBV28 and TRBJ2-5; unclear D gene. V lost 3 bases to trimming and J lost 4 bases, with 9 bases between them. CDR1 is MDHEN, CDR2 SYDVKM, per germline. There are 13 residues in the CDR3. The CDR3 region is CASSFPPAETQYF. The CDR3 region has the DNA TGTGCCAGCAGTTTTCCCCCGGCAGAGACCCAGTACTTC.

The V gene is TRBV5-1, the J gene TRBJ1-1, with a possible D match to TRBD1 (6 bases). The CDR3 is 14 residues long. The ends were cut back, 4 bases at V and 1 base at J, with 11 bases in the middle. Germline values: CDR1 SGHRS, CDR2 YFSETQ. As DNA, the CDR3 is TGCGCCAGCAGCCTGACCAGGGGGAACACTGAAGCTTTCTTT. This translates into CASSLTRGNTEAFF.

This clone was seen more than once but under ten times. The chain combines TRBV6-8 with TRBJ2-7, with a weak D call TRBD1 (6 bases). V lost 5 bases and J 1 base, leaving 9 bases between the germline ends. Germline loops: CDR1 MNHGY, CDR2 SAAAGT. CDR3 length: 13 amino acids. CDR3: CASSHGQSYEQYF. The CDR3 nucleotides are TGTGCCAGCAGTCACGGACAGTCCTACGAGCAGTACTTC.

This clone is classed as medium-sized (0.01 to 0.1%). This chain uses TRBV9 with TRBJ2-1; 14 bases agree with TRBD2. V was pared by 1 base and J by 5 bases, with 5 bases of the junction left unmatched. The CDR3 consists of 17 residues. From germline, CDR1 is SGDLS and CDR2 YYNGEE. CDR3 region: CASSVPGLAGGNNEQFF. The CDR3 DNA is TGTGCCAGCAGCGTACCTGGACTAGCGGGAGGTAACAATGAGCAGTTCTTC.

This clone rates as medium-sized. The chain uses TRBV9 and TRBJ2-5, with TRBD2 as a possible D gene (5 bases). CDR3 length: 16 residues. Germline CDR1 is SGDLS and CDR2 is YYNGEE. V shed 4 bases and J shed 3 bases, with 19 bases lying between them. The CDR3, as DNA: TGTGCCAGCAGCCCAGAGGATGGCGAGCGGAAAGAGACCCAGTACTTC. Translated, it gives CASSPEDGERKETQYF. The full variable domain, rest sourced from reference TRBV9 and TRBJ2-5, is DSGVTQTPKHLITATGQRVTLRCSPRSGDLSVYWYQQSLDQGLQFLIQYYNGEERAKGNILERFSAQQFPDLHSELNLSSLELGDSALYFCASSPEDGERKETQYFGPGTRLLVL.

The chain carries TRBV7-6 and TRBJ2-7; 8 bases are a match to TRBD2. CDR1 is SGHVS, CDR2 FNYEAQ, per germline. J lost 0 bases, V lost 5 bases, and 6 bases had no gene match. This CDR3 has 15 residues. DNA of the CDR3: TGTGCCAGCAGCGACAGCGGGAGCCTCTCCTACGAGCAGTACTTC. Translating gives CASSDSGSLSYEQYF.

The chain joins TRBV28 to TRBJ1-2, with D possibly matching TRBD1 (5 bases). The CDR3 loop spans 12 amino acids. In germline, CDR1 is MDHEN, CDR2 SYDVKM. Trimming took 5 bases from V and 5 from J, leaving 9 bases between them. The chain's CDR3 is CASSRQQYGYTF. The CDR3 bases are TGTGCCAGCAGTCGACAGCAATATGGCTACACCTTC.

A few counts support this clone. The chain joins TRBV6-8 to TRBJ2-7, with a weak D call TRBD2 (6 bases). Germline values: CDR1 MNHGY, CDR2 SAAAGT. There are 14 residues in the CDR3. V lost 9 bases and J 0 bases, leaving 15 bases between the germline ends. CDR3: CASRGAGPSYEQYF. CDR3 DNA sequence: TGTGCCAGTCGAGGGGCGGGACCCTCCTACGAGCAGTACTTC.

The chain couples TRBV11-3 to TRBJ2-1; TRBD2 matches 11 bases. This CDR3 has 16 amino acids. The ends lost 5 bases at V and 6 bases at J; junction bases unmatched: 9. Germline CDR1 SGHNT, CDR2 YENEEA. CDR3 sequence (DNA): TGTGCCAGCAGCCAACTTAGCGGGAGGGTGGGCAATGAGCAGTTCTTC. Amino acids: CASSQLSGRVGNEQFF.

The chain couples TRBV19 to TRBJ2-3, with D perhaps matching TRBD2 (6 bases). V lost 2 bases to trimming and J lost 1 base, with 13 bases between them. Germline-derived CDR1 and CDR2 are LNHDA and SQIVND (reference sequence). CDR3 length equals 16 residues. The CDR3 bases are TGTGCCAGTAGTATAATCCGGGGGAAAGGCACAGATACGCAGTATTTT. Translated: CASSIIRGKGTDTQYF. The whole variable domain, remainder taken from reference TRBV19 and TRBJ2-3, is DGGITQSPKYLFRKEGQNVTLSCEQNLNHDAMYWYRQDPGQGLRLIYYSQIVNDFQKGDIAEGYSVSREKKESFPLTVTSAQKNPTAFYLCASSIIRGKGTDTQYFGPGTRLTVL.

There are a few counts of this clone. The genes are TRBV9 and TRBJ2-3; the D is unclear. There are 12 residues in the CDR3. Trimming stripped 3 bases from V and 2 bases from J, with 4 bases between. Germline CDR1 reads SGDLS; CDR2 reads YYNGEE. The CDR3 is CASSAYTDTQYF. The CDR3 coding sequence is TGTGCCAGCAGCGCATACACAGATACGCAGTATTTT.

The chain joins TRBV19 to TRBJ2-1, with TRBD2 matching over 12 bases. The CDR3 runs to 15 residues. The germline V gene encodes CDR1 LNHDA and CDR2 SQIVND (reference sequence). J lost 12 bases, V lost 5 bases, and 11 bases had no gene match. The CDR3 nucleotides are TGTGCCAGTAGTCCGACTAGCGGGAGAAGGGAGGGGCAGTTCTTC. Amino acid sequence: CASSPTSGRREGQFF.

The chain carries TRBV19 and TRBJ2-1; D may correspond to TRBD1 or TRBD2 (7 bases each). This CDR3 region has 15 residues. V lost 1 base and J 9 bases, leaving 16 bases between the germline ends. In germline, CDR1 is LNHDA, CDR2 SQIVND (reference sequence). CDR3 sequence: CASSIVQGGTSEQFF. Written as DNA, the CDR3 is TGTGCCAGTAGTATAGTGCAGGGGGGGACAAGTGAGCAGTTCTTC. Complete variable domain (other parts from reference TRBV19 and TRBJ2-1): DGGITQSPKYLFRKEGQNVTLSCEQNLNHDAMYWYRQDPGQGLRLIYYSQIVNDFQKGDIAEGYSVSREKKESFPLTVTSAQKNPTAFYLCASSIVQGGTSEQFFGPGTRLTVL.

This clone showed up just a few times. V gene TRBV19 combines with J gene TRBJ1-1; D is possibly TRBD1 (6 bases). The CDR3 is 17 amino acids. Trimming pared 7 bases from V and 0 bases from J, leaving 21 bases between. Per germline, CDR1 LNHDA and CDR2 SQIVND (reference sequence). The CDR3 here is CASIEIGGGELNTEAFF. Here the CDR3 DNA reads TGTGCCAGTATTGAGATTGGAGGGGGTGAGTTGAACACTGAAGCTTTCTTT.